The subject of this entry is one T cell receptor (beta chain). Only in-frame clones appear in the TCRdb table, and some are missing; sequencing was by immunoSEQ multiplex PCR. The table lists tens of thousands of clones, 80% to 90% of them singletons. This sample was included in a study of PD-1 blockade in classical Hodgkin lymphoma. After autologous stem cell transplantation all patients relapsed, and prior brentuximab vedotin exposure differed between cohorts. The material sequenced was peripheral blood mononuclear cells (PBMCs), taken before the second cycle of nivolumab. The TCR originated in a human donor with classical Hodgkin lymphoma.

CDR3 protein: CASKAGARGNSPLHF. In DNA, the CDR3 is TGTGCCAGTAAGGCAGGGGCGCGGGGTAATTCACCCCTCCACTTT. This chain links TRBV19 with TRBJ1-6, with D possibly matching TRBD1 (6 bases). V lost 7 bases, J lost 6 bases, and 16 bases lay in between. The V gene's germline CDR1 is LNHDA and CDR2 SQIVND (reference sequence). The CDR3 runs 15 residues.